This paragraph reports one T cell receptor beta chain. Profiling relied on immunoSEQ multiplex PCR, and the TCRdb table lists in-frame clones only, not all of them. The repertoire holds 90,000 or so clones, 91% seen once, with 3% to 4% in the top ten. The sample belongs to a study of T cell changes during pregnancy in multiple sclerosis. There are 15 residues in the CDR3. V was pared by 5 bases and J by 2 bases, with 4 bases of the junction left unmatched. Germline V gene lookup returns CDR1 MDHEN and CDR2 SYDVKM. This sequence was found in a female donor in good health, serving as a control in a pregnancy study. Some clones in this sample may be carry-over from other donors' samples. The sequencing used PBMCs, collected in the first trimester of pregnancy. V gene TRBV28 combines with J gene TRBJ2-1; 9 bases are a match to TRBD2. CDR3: CASSRTSVAYNEQFF. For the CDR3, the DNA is TGTGCCAGCAGTCGGACTAGCGTAGCCTACAATGAGCAGTTCTTC.